These 32 T cell receptor beta chains were all obtained from the same sample, sequenced in a study of blood T cell repertoires in COVID-19 (dated by TCRdb to the early 2020s). The library was prepared using the immunoSEQ multiplex PCR assay. TCRdb carries this immuneACCESS record with in-frame sequences only. Its versions omit some clonotypes, under half of them owing to an unresolved V gene in the studies checked, with the rest unexplained. The table for this sample lists fewer than 200,000 clones; 65% to 90% of them were counted only once. The ten largest clonotypes hold 7.5% to 10% of the sample. The sequencing input was peripheral blood. These receptors were obtained from a man aged 45-65 years with active or convalescent COVID-19.

The V and J genes are TRBV7-9 and TRBJ2-1, with 10 bases lining up with TRBD2. The CDR3 runs to 16 residues. Germline CDR1 is SEHNR and CDR2 is FQNEAQ (reference sequence). V gave up 6 bases and J gave up 6 bases; unmatched junction bases: 11. The CDR3, as DNA: TGTGCCAGCAGGAAAACCGGGACTAGCGACATCAATGAGCAGTTCTTC. It yields the protein CASRKTGTSDINEQFF.

This sequence joins TRBV11-3 and TRBJ2-1; 7 bases fit TRBD2. Germline CDR1 reads SGHNT; CDR2 reads YENEEA. The V and J ends lost 3 bases and 6 bases, in that order; junction bases with no gene match: 5. The CDR3 totals 14 residues. This CDR3 is CASSLGEGGNEQFF. The CDR3 bases are TGTGCCAGCAGCTTGGGGGAGGGCGGCAATGAGCAGTTCTTC.

The chain recombines TRBV24-1 with TRBJ1-1, with a possible D match to TRBD1 (5 bases). CDR1 is KGHDR, CDR2 SFDVKD, per germline. The V end lost 8 bases, the J end lost 1 base, and 10 bases lay between the germline ends. CDR3 length: 13 amino acids. The CDR3 here is CATKDKSNTEAFF. The CDR3 nucleotides read TGTGCCACCAAGGACAAATCGAACACTGAAGCTTTCTTT.

This clone was recorded once. The chain couples TRBV12-3 or TRBV12-4 to TRBJ2-7; possible D gene TRBD1, 5 bases. This CDR3 is 13 amino acids long. Trimming removed 6 bases from V and 2 bases from J, with 11 bases in between. This CDR3 reads CASSPDSTYEQYF. CDR3 DNA: TGTGCCAGCAGCCCCGACAGCACCTACGAGCAGTACTTC.

This clone appeared once. CDR3 sequence (DNA): TGTGCCAGCAGCCCTGCGGGGGGCGGGACGCAGTATTTT. Translated, it gives CASSPAGGGTQYF. This rearrangement joins TRBV7-9 to TRBJ2-3; 8 positions match TRBD2. With V trimmed by 5 bases and J by 9 bases, 7 bases remained unmatched. This CDR3 is 13 amino acids long. In germline, CDR1 is SEHNR, CDR2 FQNEAQ (reference sequence).

The chain has TRBV6-5 and TRBJ1-4; D gene unclear. The CDR3 runs to 14 residues. V dropped 6 bases and J dropped 0 bases, with 8 bases sitting between them. Germline loops: CDR1 MNHEY, CDR2 SVGAGI. The CDR3 coding sequence is TGTGCCAGCAGCGCCAGTGCAACTAATGAAAAACTGTTTTTT. Translated: CASSASATNEKLFF.

V and J are TRBV30 and TRBJ2-2, with TRBD2 identical over 13 bases. From germline, CDR1 is GTSNPN and CDR2 SVGIG (reference sequence). This CDR3 is built from 21 residues. With 0 bases clipped from V and 3 bases from J, the junction kept 16 bases outside the gene matches. The CDR3 DNA reads as TGTGCCTGGAGTGTATTGAGTTCCGGACTAGCGGGAGCGGGGTACACCGGGGAGCTGTTTTTT. Amino acid sequence: CAWSVLSSGLAGAGYTGELFF.

This rearrangement joins TRBV4-1 to TRBJ2-5; perhaps TRBD1 as D (6 bases). The CDR3 covers 15 residues. The V gene lost 1 base and the J gene lost 1 base, with 10 bases spanning the gap. The germline CDR1 and CDR2 sequences are MGHRA and YSYEKL. The CDR3 loop is CASSQAGTLQETQYF. The CDR3 DNA follows: TGCGCCAGCAGCCAAGCCGGGACACTCCAAGAGACCCAGTACTTC.

This clone was seen a few times. The chain is built from TRBV2 and TRBJ1-5; D possibly corresponds to TRBD1 (5 bases). This CDR3 contains 17 residues. The germline CDR1 and CDR2 sequences are SNHLY and FYNNEI. Trimming took 1 base from V and 5 from J, leaving 18 bases between them. In nucleotides, the CDR3 is TGTGCCAGCAGTGAAGGCCCGGGGGGGAACCCCCATCAGCCCCAGCATTTT. Translation gives CASSEGPGGNPHQPQHF.

This chain links TRBV24-1 with TRBJ2-5; no reliable D call. This CDR3 spans 14 amino acids. Germline V gene lookup returns CDR1 KGHDR and CDR2 SFDVKD. Trimming cost V 4 bases and J 0 bases, with 8 bases left between them. CDR3 DNA: TGTGCCACCAGTGAGAACCGGGACCAAGAGACCCAGTACTTC. Protein: CATSENRDQETQYF.

This sequence joins TRBV28 and TRBJ2-3; 7 nucleotides line up with TRBD2. Germline V lookup: CDR1 MDHEN, CDR2 SYDVKM. Germline trimming cut 6 bases from V and 0 bases from J; bases unmatched to any gene: 12. CDR3 size: 17 residues. The chain's CDR3 is CASSSHPGLPSTDTQYF. Written as DNA, the CDR3 is TGTGCCAGCAGCTCCCATCCGGGACTACCAAGCACAGATACGCAGTATTTT.

This clone was detected only once. This CDR3 reads CASRQVGGMNTEAFF. In DNA, the CDR3 is TGTGCCAGCAGGCAAGTAGGGGGAATGAACACTGAAGCTTTCTTT. The chain couples TRBV6-5 to TRBJ1-1; D perhaps matches TRBD1 (6 bases). V gave up 6 bases and J gave up 0 bases, with 14 bases separating them. CDR1 and CDR2 (germline): MNHEY, SVGAGI. The length of the CDR3 is 15 residues.

The chain combines TRBV3-1 (or the pseudogene TRBV3-2) with TRBJ2-4, with TRBD1 identical over 7 bases. The CDR3 loop spans 12 amino acids. CDR1 is LGHDT and CDR2 is YNNKEL in the germline V gene (reference sequence). After removal of 4 bases from V and 9 bases from J, the junction contained 3 bases not matched to a gene. CDR3 amino acids: CASSLRDSIQYF. The CDR3 DNA is TGTGCCAGCAGCCTACGGGACAGCATTCAGTACTTC.

The V gene is TRBV14, the J gene TRBJ1-2, with D possibly being TRBD1 (6 bases). In germline, CDR1 is SGHDN, CDR2 FVKESK. The CDR3 spans 14 residues. Trimming removed 7 bases at V and 5 bases at J, with 17 bases between. CDR3 nucleotide sequence: TGTGCCAGCACCTCGAGCCTGGACAGTTATGGCTACACCTTC. Translating gives CASTSSLDSYGYTF.

This clone was detected a few times. Other DNA sequences in the sample encode the same CDR3. The V call is TRBV10-2, the J call TRBJ1-5, with D possibly TRBD1 on 6 matching bases. Trimming cost V 6 bases and J 5 bases, with 11 bases left between them. This CDR3 is built from 13 residues. Germline CDR1 reads WSHSY; CDR2 reads SAAADI. Here the CDR3 DNA reads TGCGCCAGCAGACAGGGTAACGATCAGCCCCAGCATTTT. It yields the protein CASRQGNDQPQHF.

The gene calls are TRBV20-1 and TRBJ2-7; TRBD1 matches 7 bases. J was trimmed by 7 bases and V by 3 bases; bases with no gene match: 12. The germline CDR1 and CDR2 sequences are DFQATT and SNEGSKA (reference sequence). This CDR3 spans 14 amino acids. The CDR3 region has the DNA TGCAGTGCTAGTACCGGACAGGTAGTAATAGAGCAGTACTTC. Protein: CSASTGQVVIEQYF.

The chain combines TRBV30 with TRBJ1-6, with D uncertain. CDR3 size: 16 residues. Germline V CDR1 and CDR2: GTSNPN, SVGIG (reference sequence). Trimming took 3 bases from V and 0 from J, leaving 12 bases between them. CDR3 sequence (DNA): TGTGCCTGGAGAGTGCGCGGAAGCTCCTATAATTCACCCCTCCACTTT. Encoded protein: CAWRVRGSSYNSPLHF. Based on the CDR3 plus reference TRBV30 and TRBJ1-6, the full variable domain is SQTIHQWPATLVQPVGSPLSLECTVEGTSNPNLYWYRQAAGRGLQLLFYSVGIGQISSEVPQNLSASRPQDRQFILSSKKLLLSDSGFYLCAWRVRGSSYNSPLHFGNGTRLTVT.

The gene calls are TRBV6-1 and TRBJ1-2; TRBD1 aligns across 11 bases. The CDR3 sequence is 15 residues long. Germline V CDR1 and CDR2: MNHNS, SASEGT. J was trimmed by 5 bases and V by 2 bases; bases with no gene match: 4. CDR3 DNA: TGTGCCAGCAGTGAAACCGGGACAGGGGGATATGGCTACACCTTC. This sequence encodes CASSETGTGGYGYTF.

The chain is built from TRBV6-2 or TRBV6-3 and TRBJ2-3; no clear D gene. Germline loops: CDR1 MNHEY, CDR2 SVGEGT. CDR3 size: 12 residues. Trimming left V 2 bases short and J 6 bases short, with 6 bases between. The CDR3 DNA is TGTGCCAGCAGTTACATCCGGGATACGCAGTATTTT. It codes for CASSYIRDTQYF.

Here the CDR3 reads CASSQDRNRVTGETQYF. The CDR3 coding sequence is TGTGCCAGCAGCCAAGATCGGAACAGGGTTACGGGAGAGACCCAGTACTTC. The rearrangement links TRBV14 to TRBJ2-5; D is possibly TRBD1 (6 bases). Trimming removed 0 bases from V and 4 bases from J, with 18 bases in between. This CDR3 is 17 amino acids long. Germline CDR1 and CDR2: SGHDN and FVKESK.

The rearrangement joins TRBV10-1 to TRBJ2-3; 7 nucleotides match TRBD2. Germline loops: CDR1 WNHNN, CDR2 SYGVQD (reference sequence). Trimming removed 3 bases from V and 5 bases from J; junction bases left unmatched: 8. The CDR3 consists of 15 residues. The CDR3 region is CASSDGGRNQDTQYF. CDR3 coding DNA: TGCGCCAGCAGTGATGGCGGGAGAAATCAAGATACGCAGTATTTT.

V gene TRBV28 combines with J gene TRBJ1-4; D may be TRBD1 (5 bases). Germline V gene data show CDR1 as MDHEN and CDR2 as SYDVKM. The CDR3 sequence is 16 residues long. Trimming stripped 3 bases from V and 0 bases from J, with 11 bases between. The DNA of the CDR3 is TGTGCCAGCAGTTTTACGGGGGGACCAACTAATGAAAAACTGTTTTTT. As protein: CASSFTGGPTNEKLFF.

The rearrangement links TRBV13 to TRBJ2-7; 10 nucleotides line up with TRBD2. CDR3 size: 16 residues. V was pared by 5 bases and J by 2 bases, with 9 bases of the junction left unmatched. The germline V gene has CDR1 PRHDT and CDR2 FYEKMQ (reference sequence). For the CDR3, the DNA is TGTGCCAGCAGCCCAACGGGACTAGCGAAACCCTACGAGCAGTACTTC. It encodes CASSPTGLAKPYEQYF.

The rearrangement uses TRBV9 and TRBJ2-3; the D gene is possibly TRBD2 (6 bases). This CDR3 region has 16 residues. Germline V lookup: CDR1 SGDLS, CDR2 YYNGEE. V was shortened by 4 bases and J by 0 bases, with 15 bases between the two germline ends. The CDR3 loop is CASSPGDRGSTDTQYF. The CDR3 nucleotides read TGTGCCAGCAGCCCGGGGGACCGGGGGAGCACAGATACGCAGTATTTT.

The chain uses TRBV7-9 and TRBJ2-7, with 7 nucleotides matching TRBD2. The CDR3 is 14 residues long. After removal of 6 bases from V and 12 bases from J, the junction contained 17 bases not matched to a gene. CDR1 and CDR2 (germline): SEHNR, FQNEAQ (reference sequence). The chain's CDR3 is CASSSALLAGVLYF. The CDR3 nucleotides read TGTGCCAGCAGTTCGGCCCTCCTCGCGGGAGTTCTGTACTTC.

The rearrangement uses TRBV6-2 or TRBV6-3 and TRBJ2-7, with D maybe TRBD1 (6 bases). Per the germline V gene, CDR1 is MNHEY and CDR2 is SVGEGT. Trimming cost V 2 bases and J 0 bases, with 20 bases left between them. The CDR3 totals 18 residues. For the CDR3, the DNA is TGTGCCAGCAGTTACCTAACCACAGGGCCGAGAGGCTCCTACGAGCAGTACTTC. Translation gives CASSYLTTGPRGSYEQYF.

The chain joins TRBV28 to TRBJ2-5, with TRBD1 as a possible D gene (6 bases). The germline V gene encodes CDR1 MDHEN and CDR2 SYDVKM. V lost 3 bases to trimming and J lost 3 bases, with 23 bases between them. The CDR3 runs to 18 residues. DNA for the CDR3: TGTGCCAGCAGTTTTGATAAAAACCGACAGGAGGAGAAAGAGACCCAGTACTTC. Translation: CASSFDKNRQEEKETQYF.

The chain couples TRBV27 to TRBJ2-3; a possible D gene is TRBD1 (6 bases). Trimming removed 6 bases from V and 2 bases from J, with 18 bases in between. The CDR3 spans 16 residues. Per germline, CDR1 MNHEY and CDR2 SMNVEV (reference sequence). CDR3 DNA sequence: TGTGCCAGCAGCCGTACAGGGCCTTGGGCCACAGATACGCAGTATTTT. It translates to CASSRTGPWATDTQYF.

This clone was observed a single time. J is TRBJ2-1 and V is TRBV30, with a tentative D call TRBD1 (5 bases). With 0 bases removed from V and 6 bases from J, the gap between germline ends came to 12 bases. Germline V gene lookup returns CDR1 GTSNPN and CDR2 SVGIG (reference sequence). CDR3 length equals 14 residues. The DNA of the CDR3 is TGTGCCTGGAGTGTGGGGCCTACCCGCAATGAGCAGTTCTTC. Translated: CAWSVGPTRNEQFF.

This clone was detected only a few times. The chain is built from TRBV6-4 and TRBJ1-2; TRBD1 aligns across 7 bases. With V trimmed by 6 bases and J by 4 bases, 5 bases remained unmatched. The length of the CDR3 is 13 residues. Germline V CDR1 and CDR2: MRHNA, SNTAGT. CDR3 in amino acids: CASRIRDSYGYTF. In DNA form, the CDR3 reads TGTGCCAGCAGGATCCGGGACAGCTATGGCTACACCTTC.

The chain joins TRBV2 to TRBJ2-7, with D maybe TRBD2 (5 bases). The CDR3 length is 11 residues. Germline-derived CDR1 and CDR2 are SNHLY and FYNNEI. V dropped 7 bases and J dropped 6 bases, with 10 bases sitting between them. The CDR3 spells CASTRSGEQYF. The CDR3 bases are TGTGCCAGCACGAGGAGCGGCGAGCAGTACTTC.

CDR3 nucleotides: TGTGCCAGCAGCCGGTTTGACGCGGGACAGCAGAACACTGAAGCTTTCTTT. The encoded protein is CASSRFDAGQQNTEAFF. The chain links TRBV5-5 to TRBJ1-1, with 7 bases aligning to TRBD1. Trimming at V came to 4 bases and at J to 1 base, leaving 13 bases not matched to a gene. Germline assignment: CDR1 SGHKS and CDR2 YYEKEE (reference sequence). The CDR3 extends over 17 amino acids. Together with reference TRBV5-5 and TRBJ1-1, the CDR3 gives the full variable domain: DAGVTQSPTHLIKTRGQQVTLRCSPISGHKSVSWYQQVLGQGPQFIFQYYEKEERGRGNFPDRFSARQFPNYSSELNVNALLLGDSALYLCASSRFDAGQQNTEAFFGQGTRLTVV.